This TCR beta chain was sequenced during a study of shared clonotypes between healthy human individuals. Sequenced by immunoSEQ multiplex PCR; TCRdb stores in-frame clones only, minus some. The sample lists some 490,000 clones; about 84% were seen once. This receptor was obtained from a middle-aged woman in good health. Some clones in this sample may be carry-over from other donors' samples. The sequenced material came from PBMCs.

The DNA for the CDR3 is TGCGCCAGCAGCCACGGGACTGTCCAAGAGACCCAGTACTTC. Translation: CASSHGTVQETQYF. This chain joins TRBV5-1 and TRBJ2-5; D perhaps matches TRBD2 (6 bases). Per the germline V gene, CDR1 is SGHRS and CDR2 is YFSETQ. The CDR3 runs to 14 residues. The V end was cut by 4 bases, the J end by 1 base, with 11 bases between. The full variable domain, its missing parts supplied by reference TRBV5-1 and TRBJ2-5, is KAGVTQTPRYLIKTRGQQVTLSCSPISGHRSVSWYQQTPGQGLQFLFEYFSETQRNKGNFPGRFSGRQFSNSRSEMNVSTLELGDSALYLCASSHGTVQETQYFGPGTRLLVL.